Presented here are 6 T cell receptor beta chains from one specimen sequenced in a study of cytomegalovirus exposure and HLA in healthy donors. Primers: 60 Vbeta forward and 13 Jbeta reverse. Some clones are missing from TCRdb's copy, which holds only in-frame ones; the method was immunoSEQ multiplex PCR. The sample records under 200,000 clones, around three quarters being singletons. Input material: PBMCs. The receptor source for this set is a woman in her 30s in good health and CMV-seronegative.

This clone was seen just once. The chain employs TRBV9 and TRBJ2-1; D not resolved. With 3 bases removed from V and 7 bases from J, the gap between germline ends came to 11 bases. Germline assignment: CDR1 SGDLS and CDR2 YYNGEE. This CDR3 region has 13 residues. CDR3 nucleotide sequence: TGTGCCAGCAGCGCCTATTTGAAAAATGAGCAGTTCTTC. This gives the protein CASSAYLKNEQFF.

The chain employs TRBV7-8 and TRBJ1-3, with D hard to call. Trimming cost V 5 bases and J 4 bases, with 12 bases left between them. This CDR3 spans 14 amino acids. The germline gives CDR1 SGHVS, CDR2 FQNEAQ. The CDR3 DNA reads as TGTGCCAGCAGCATCCTGGTAGCGGGAAACACCATATATTTT. Encoded protein: CASSILVAGNTIYF.

The genes are TRBV9 and TRBJ2-1, with 14 bases matching TRBD2. Germline V gene data show CDR1 as SGDLS and CDR2 as YYNGEE. The CDR3 consists of 19 residues. V was pared by 0 bases and J by 0 bases, with 5 bases of the junction left unmatched. In DNA, the CDR3 is TGTGCCAGCAGCGTAGATCTGGGACTAGCGGGAGCCTCCTACAATGAGCAGTTCTTC. Protein sequence: CASSVDLGLAGASYNEQFF.

CDR3: CASSLGTVAGGRSDTQYF. CDR3 nucleotide sequence: TGCGCCAGCAGCTTGGGCACTGTAGCGGGGGGGCGCTCAGATACGCAGTATTTT. The rearrangement links TRBV5-1 to TRBJ2-3; 11 bases fit TRBD2. J gave up 4 bases and V 0 bases, and 10 bases lay outside the gene matches. Germline CDR1 SGHRS, CDR2 YFSETQ. This CDR3 has 18 residues. The full variable domain, rest sourced from reference TRBV5-1 and TRBJ2-3, is KAGVTQTPRYLIKTRGQQVTLSCSPISGHRSVSWYQQTPGQGLQFLFEYFSETQRNKGNFPGRFSGRQFSNSRSEMNVSTLELGDSALYLCASSLGTVAGGRSDTQYFGPGTRLTVL.

This clone was recorded a few times. This sequence joins TRBV5-1 and TRBJ2-1; 9 bases fit TRBD1. Germline CDR1 reads SGHRS; CDR2 reads YFSETQ. This CDR3 has 15 amino acids. V dropped 6 bases and J dropped 6; count of bases not matched to a gene: 10. CDR3: CASTSGQGYFNEQFF. The CDR3, as DNA: TGCGCCAGCACATCAGGACAGGGGTATTTCAATGAGCAGTTCTTC.

This chain uses TRBV6-5 with TRBJ1-2, with 11 bases identical to TRBD1. The trim removed 6 bases at V and 3 bases at J, leaving 3 bases unmatched. Germline CDR1 reads MNHEY; CDR2 reads SVGAGI. CDR3 size: 14 residues. The CDR3 region is CASRPDRGHYGYTF. CDR3 coding DNA: TGTGCCAGCAGACCGGACAGGGGGCACTATGGCTACACCTTC.